The rows below give T cell receptor beta chains drawn from one sample of a study of shared clonotypes between healthy human individuals. This table comes from immunoSEQ multiplex PCR, and its TCRdb copy is limited to in-frame clones, with some not included. The sample contains a few hundred thousand clones, approximately 79% of which appear only once. The sequenced sample consisted of memory CD4+ T cells sorted from blood. The receptors come from a man in his thirties or forties in good health. CDR3s include the opening cysteine and the closing phenylalanine or tryptophan.

V gene: TRBV29-1
CDR3 protein: CSVEGRVSGYTF

V gene: TRBV29-1
CDR3 protein: CSVSNRVGTDTQYF

V gene: TRBV27
CDR3 protein: CASSSHEGVGETQYF

V gene: TRBV2
CDR3 protein: CASSEAYREETQYF

V gene: TRBV5-1
CDR3 protein: CASSIGLASGANVLTF

V gene: TRBV30
CDR3 protein: CAWGGTLNTYNEQFF

V gene: TRBV7-2
CDR3 protein: CASSSKPTSGANTGELFF

V gene: TRBV6-5
CDR3 protein: CASSGLLAGFYEQYF

V gene: TRBV29-1
CDR3 protein: CSVVRRGTDTQYF

V gene: TRBV28
CDR3 protein: CASKSGQAYGYTF

V gene: TRBV15
CDR3 protein: CATSRDRSSYEQYF

V gene: TRBV6-1
CDR3 protein: CASSEGRRVQFADTQYF

V gene: TRBV5-4
CDR3 protein: CASTVTFVAGGSYNEQFF

V gene: TRBV28
CDR3 protein: CASSYVTGGNQPQHF

V gene: TRBV15
CDR3 protein: CATSRDGRVNYGYTF

V gene: TRBV7-9
CDR3 protein: CASSLALAESTDTQYF

V gene: TRBV11-2
CDR3 protein: CASSLEQQGRIYEQYF

V gene: TRBV5-4
CDR3 protein: CASSLSGPVATDTQYF

V gene: TRBV18
CDR3 protein: CASSPLAGGPRETQYF

V gene: TRBV5-1
CDR3 protein: CASSKEDLDTEAFF

V gene: TRBV5-6
CDR3 protein: CASSPTGVYGYTF

V gene: TRBV9
CDR3 protein: CASSRGTLGQENTEAFF

V gene: TRBV5-1
CDR3 protein: CASSSITPSLAAGELFF

V gene: TRBV7-9
CDR3 protein: CASSLEFRAQGNTDTQYF

V gene: TRBV9
CDR3 protein: CASSVLGKLGTEAFF

V gene: TRBV6-1
CDR3 protein: CASGRGSFSTEAFF

V gene: TRBV15
CDR3 protein: CATSPLAVSQPQHF

V gene: TRBV18
CDR3 protein: CASSPTPSQGTGNTIYF

V gene: TRBV6-5
CDR3 protein: CASSTGTGGYEQYF

V gene: TRBV5-1
CDR3 protein: CASSLGPSSRETQYF

V gene: TRBV10-1
CDR3 protein: CASSRTGSFEQYF

V gene: TRBV2
CDR3 protein: CASSRGRGESYEQYF

V gene: TRBV7-9
CDR3 protein: CASSFYSGNTIYF

V gene: TRBV5-1
CDR3 protein: CASSFGEASYEQYF

V gene: TRBV11-3
CDR3 protein: CASSQGQETQYF

V gene: TRBV5-4
CDR3 protein: CASSQGQKNTEAFF

V gene: TRBV18
CDR3 protein: CASSLDRGYEQYF

V gene: TRBV6-5
CDR3 protein: CASSYHPGTGGYEQYF

V gene: TRBV6-1
CDR3 protein: CASSELRGAQETQYF

V gene: TRBV9
CDR3 protein: CASSVAVAGELFF

V gene: TRBV6-6
CDR3 protein: CASSPTSGRPNEQYF

V gene: TRBV28
CDR3 protein: CATTWRPGPYEQYF

V gene: TRBV7-3
CDR3 protein: CASSPEGTSLNEQFF

V gene: TRBV5-4
CDR3 protein: CASSLGGRAREETQYF

V gene: TRBV11-1
CDR3 protein: CASSFGGASYEQYF

V gene: TRBV18
CDR3 protein: CASSPQRGNTEAFF

V gene: TRBV6-5
CDR3 protein: CASSYSMGNTEAFF

V gene: TRBV28
CDR3 protein: CASRQDPGRAFF